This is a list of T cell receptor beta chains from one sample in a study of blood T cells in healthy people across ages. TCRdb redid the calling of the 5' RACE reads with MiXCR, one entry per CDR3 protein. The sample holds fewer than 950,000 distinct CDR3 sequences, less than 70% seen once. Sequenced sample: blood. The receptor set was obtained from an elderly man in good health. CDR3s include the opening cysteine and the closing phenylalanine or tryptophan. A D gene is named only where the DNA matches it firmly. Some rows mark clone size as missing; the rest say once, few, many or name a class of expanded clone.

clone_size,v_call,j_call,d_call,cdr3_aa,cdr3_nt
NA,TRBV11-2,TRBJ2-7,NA,CASSSHQGPYEQYF,TGTGCCAGCAGCTCCCATCAGGGGCCCTACGAGCAGTACTTC
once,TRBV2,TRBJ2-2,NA,CASSETSSAGELFF,TGTGCCAGCAGTGAAACTAGCTCGGCCGGGGAGCTGTTTTTT
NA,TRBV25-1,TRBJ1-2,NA,CASSAPGGSYGYTF,TGTGCCAGCAGTGCCCCCGGCGGCTCATATGGCTACACCTTC
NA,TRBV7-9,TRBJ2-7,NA,CASSPETGILGSNEQYF,TGTGCCAGCAGCCCTGAAACGGGGATCCTAGGTAGTAACGAGCAGTACTTC
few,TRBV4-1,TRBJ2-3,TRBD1,CASSQDPSRGQKHRYAYF,TGCGCCAGCAGCCAAGACCCCTCCAGGGGGCAGAAGCACAGATACGCGTATTTT
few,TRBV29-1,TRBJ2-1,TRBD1,CSVEYGTGGNEQFF,TGCAGCGTTGAATACGGGACAGGGGGCAATGAGCAGTTCTTC
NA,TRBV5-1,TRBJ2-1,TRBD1,CASSPRGSGGPYNEQFF,TGCGCCAGCAGCCCGAGGGGCTCAGGGGGCCCCTACAATGAGCAGTTCTTC
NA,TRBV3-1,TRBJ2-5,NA,CASSQLRNEQYF,TGTGCCAGCAGCCAACTACGGAATGAGCAGTACTTC
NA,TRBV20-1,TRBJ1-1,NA,CSARDPQPRSGTEAFF,TGCAGTGCTAGAGACCCTCAGCCTAGATCGGGCACTGAAGCTTTCTTT
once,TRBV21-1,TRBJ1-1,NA,CASSKARFRGTEAFF,TGTGCCAGCAGCAAAGCTCGTTTTCGGGGCACTGAAGCTTTCTTT
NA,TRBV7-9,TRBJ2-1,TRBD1,CASSPTPGQGYPSSYNEQFF,TGTGCCAGCTCCCCAACTCCCGGACAGGGGTACCCGAGCTCCTACAATGAGCAGTTCTTC
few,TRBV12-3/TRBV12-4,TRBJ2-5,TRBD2,CASSFSLAGVGETQYF,TGTGCCAGCAGTTTTTCCCTAGCGGGAGTCGGAGAGACCCAGTACTTC
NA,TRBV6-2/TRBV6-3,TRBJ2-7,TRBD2,CASSYSERDSYEQYF,TGTGCCAGCAGTTACTCGGAGCGGGACTCCTACGAGCAGTACTTC
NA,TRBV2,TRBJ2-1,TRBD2,CASSEGGRLAGGGYEQFF,TGTGCCAGCAGTGAAGGGGGGAGACTAGCGGGAGGGGGCTATGAGCAGTTCTTC